This entry concerns a single T cell receptor (beta chain). Its matching antigen is unknown. This sample is drawn from a study of blood T cells in healthy people across ages. Study-level background: Template switching caught about one barcoded beta molecule for each two T cells. General study findings and limits: A roughly linear age-dependent decrease characterized TCR beta diversity per million T cells. CMV infection status of these donors was not known.

Germline V gene sequence: CDR1 DFQATT, CDR2 SNEGSKA (reference sequence). The V and J ends lost 8 bases and 1 base respectively, with 10 bases between them. The length of the CDR3 is 12 residues. Alongside a J-beta primer mix, a sample-barcoded 5' primer served in a second PCR lasting about 7 to 12 cycles. Each TCR beta cDNA got a 12-nucleotide random molecular identifier. TCRdb called the 5' RACE reads again in MiXCR, with one record for every CDR3 protein. The repertoire holds hundreds of thousands of distinct CDR3 sequences, with roughly 34% as singletons. The chain couples TRBV20-1 to TRBJ2-3, with a weak D call TRBD2 (5 bases). The source is a man between 18 and 35 years old in good health. Sample: blood. DNA of the CDR3: TGCAGTCGGGGTTATCGCACAGATACGCAGTATTTT. It yields the protein CSRGYRTDTQYF.